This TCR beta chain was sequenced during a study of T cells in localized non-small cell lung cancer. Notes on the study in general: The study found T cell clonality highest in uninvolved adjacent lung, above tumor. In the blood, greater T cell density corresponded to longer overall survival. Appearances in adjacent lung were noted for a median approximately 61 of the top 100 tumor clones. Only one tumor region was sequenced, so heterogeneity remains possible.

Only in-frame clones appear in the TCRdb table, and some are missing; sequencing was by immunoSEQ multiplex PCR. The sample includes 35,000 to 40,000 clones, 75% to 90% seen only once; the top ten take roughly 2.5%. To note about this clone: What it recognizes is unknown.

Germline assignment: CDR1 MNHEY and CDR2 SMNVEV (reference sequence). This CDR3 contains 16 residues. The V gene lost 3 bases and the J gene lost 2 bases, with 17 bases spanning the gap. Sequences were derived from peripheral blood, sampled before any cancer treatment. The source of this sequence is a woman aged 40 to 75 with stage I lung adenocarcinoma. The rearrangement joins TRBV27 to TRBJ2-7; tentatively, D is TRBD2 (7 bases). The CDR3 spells CASSLRGLAVTYEQYF. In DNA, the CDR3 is TGTGCCAGCAGTTTGCGGGGGCTAGCTGTCACCTACGAGCAGTACTTC.